The text below deals with one T cell receptor beta chain. Its target is not known. The CDR3 has 14 amino acids. V lost 3 bases and J 3 bases, leaving 11 bases between the germline ends. The germline V gene encodes CDR1 LGHNA and CDR2 YSLEER. The PCR contained 60 Vbeta and 13 Jbeta primers. Clones were sequenced by immunoSEQ multiplex PCR, and TCRdb holds only the in-frame ones, with some missing. The sample lists about 180,000 clones; 60% to 85% were seen once. The record originates from a study of cytomegalovirus exposure and HLA in healthy donors. Overall study results and limits: Analyses of presence and absence presupposed an approximately uniform sequencing depth across donors. A further, later analysis showed that HLA-associated TCR beta chains (compared with equally common others) were more clonally expanded.

The source material was PBMCs. The chain links TRBV4-3 to TRBJ1-1; no clear D gene. The receptor's source is a woman in her forties or fifties in good health and CMV-seropositive. CDR3 sequence (DNA): TGCGCCAGCAGCCAGATCCGGGGTTACACTGAAGCTTTCTTT. Amino acid sequence: CASSQIRGYTEAFF.